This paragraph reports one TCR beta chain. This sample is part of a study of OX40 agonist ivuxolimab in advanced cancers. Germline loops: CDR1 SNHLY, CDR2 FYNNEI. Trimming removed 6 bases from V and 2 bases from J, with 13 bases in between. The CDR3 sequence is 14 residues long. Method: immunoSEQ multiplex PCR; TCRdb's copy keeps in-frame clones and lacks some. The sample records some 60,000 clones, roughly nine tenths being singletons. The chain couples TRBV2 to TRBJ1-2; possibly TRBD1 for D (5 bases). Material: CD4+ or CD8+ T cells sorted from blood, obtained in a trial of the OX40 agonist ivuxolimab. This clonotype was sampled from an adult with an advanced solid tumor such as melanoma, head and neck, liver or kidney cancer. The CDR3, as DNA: TGTGCCAGCAGGCAGGGAGGCGAAAACTATGGCTACACCTTC. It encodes CASRQGGENYGYTF.